This entry lists 10 T cell receptor beta chains sequenced from one sample in a study of blood T cells in healthy people across ages. Primers used in a second PCR of roughly 6 to 11 cycles were a sample-barcoded 5' primer and a J-beta primer mix. TCRdb reprocessed the 5' RACE reads with MiXCR, giving one entry per CDR3 protein. The sample holds some 1.6 million distinct CDR3 sequences, about 35% seen once. The specimen was blood. The receptors derive from a woman in her twenties or thirties in good health.

This clonotype was counted a single time. The junction and the germline gene differ at one end; a read error may be behind it. This chain links TRBV24-1 with TRBJ2-1; D is unresolved. The CDR3 runs 16 residues. CDR1 and CDR2 (germline): KGHDR, SFDVKD. The CDR3 bases are TGTACCACCAGTGGCGGCGGCGCAAAAGGGTACAATGAGCAGTTCTTC. Protein sequence: CTTSGGGAKGYNEQFF.

The chain carries TRBV5-6 and TRBJ2-3, with no clear D. The CDR3 is 13 amino acids. The V end was cut by 4 bases, the J end by 6 bases, with 12 bases between. From germline, CDR1 is SGHDT and CDR2 YYEEEE. The CDR3 spells CASSHSIQDTQYF. The CDR3 DNA reads TGTGCCAGCAGCCATAGTATTCAGGATACGCAGTATTTT.

This clonotype was recorded at least ten times. This chain uses TRBV3-1 with TRBJ2-1; weak D call: TRBD2 (5 bases). This CDR3 contains 13 residues. With 5 bases removed from V and 10 bases from J, the gap between germline ends came to 15 bases. Germline CDR1 reads LGHDT; CDR2 reads YNNKEL (reference sequence). The CDR3 reads CASSNHRGREQFF. The DNA for the CDR3 is TGTGCCAGCAGCAACCATCGGGGAAGGGAGCAGTTCTTC.

The chain couples TRBV27 to TRBJ1-5, with D hard to call. Germline V gene sequence: CDR1 MNHEY, CDR2 SMNVEV (reference sequence). The CDR3 has 11 amino acids. V lost 10 bases and J lost 4, with 8 bases in between. CDR3 sequence reads: CATGGNQPQHF. CDR3 bases: TGTGCCACAGGAGGAAATCAGCCCCAGCATTTT.

This clonotype appeared a few times. V is TRBV15 and J is TRBJ2-7; D is unresolved. Per the germline V gene, CDR1 is LNHNV and CDR2 is YYDKDF (reference sequence). Between the trimmed V and J ends, which lost 0 bases and 2 bases, there was a span of 11 bases. The CDR3 spans 15 residues. This CDR3 is CATSREVDRTYEQYF. The CDR3 region has the DNA TGTGCCACCAGCAGAGAGGTGGACCGCACCTACGAGCAGTACTTC.

This clonotype occurred many times. The chain links TRBV20-1 to TRBJ2-5; 7 bases align to TRBD2. Trimming cost V 1 base and J 2 bases; bases outside gene matches: 10. This CDR3 is built from 16 residues. Germline-derived CDR1 and CDR2 are DFQATT and SNEGSKA (reference sequence). The CDR3 spells CSARAAIAGLQETQYF. The CDR3 bases are TGCAGTGCTAGAGCGGCAATAGCGGGTCTTCAAGAGACCCAGTACTTC.

The gene calls are TRBV10-3 and TRBJ1-2, with a possible D match to TRBD1 (6 bases). Per the germline V gene, CDR1 is ENHRY and CDR2 is SYGVKD. The CDR3 spans 15 residues. Trimming removed 2 bases from V and 5 bases from J, with 15 bases in between. For the CDR3, the DNA is TGTGCCATCAGTGAGGCGACGGACAGTTCGTATGGCTACACCTTC. It encodes CAISEATDSSYGYTF.

This clonotype showed up just a few times. The chain couples TRBV11-1 to TRBJ1-1, with D uncertain. The germline V and J ends were trimmed by 6 bases and 0 bases, with 14 bases remaining between them. The CDR3 extends over 15 amino acids. Germline-derived CDR1 and CDR2 are SGHAT and FQDESV (reference sequence). CDR3 sequence reads: CASSLRAALNTEAFF. The CDR3 coding sequence is TGTGCCAGCAGTCTCCGAGCGGCGTTGAACACTGAAGCTTTCTTT.

This chain links TRBV5-7 with TRBJ1-5; D unclear. TRBV5-7 is annotated as an ORF whose role is uncertain. The CDR3 covers 20 residues. V gave up 1 base and J gave up 2 bases, with 25 bases separating them. CDR3 amino acids: CASSLLGGVSPGFGNQPQHF. The CDR3 nucleotides are TGTGCCAGCAGCTTGTTAGGCGGGGTATCCCCCGGTTTCGGCAATCAGCCCCAGCATTTT.

This clonotype has more than one count but fewer than ten. V gene TRBV7-9 combines with J gene TRBJ2-7, with D tentatively TRBD1 or TRBD2 (6 bases each). This CDR3 has 16 residues. Germline lookup yields CDR1 SEHNR and CDR2 FQNEAQ (reference sequence). V was clipped by 4 bases and J by 0 bases, with 16 bases between them. The CDR3 nucleotides read TGTGCCAGCAGCTCCGAACGGGCGGGACACTCCTACGAGCAGTACTTC. Translating gives CASSSERAGHSYEQYF.